The 25 T cell receptor beta chains listed next were all sequenced from one sample in a study of shared clonotypes between healthy human individuals. Clones were sequenced by immunoSEQ multiplex PCR, and TCRdb holds only the in-frame ones, with some missing. This table has some 2,100,000 clones, more than 90% appearing once. Sequenced sample: naive CD4+ T cells sorted from blood. This sample's subset: CD45RA+ positively selected. Every receptor here comes from a man aged 18 to 30 in good health.

This chain uses TRBV5-6 with TRBJ2-5, with 9 bases fitting TRBD2. The V segment lost 1 base and the J segment 1 base; nucleotides outside the gene matches: 5. CDR1 and CDR2 from the germline V gene are SGHDT and YYEEEE. The CDR3 runs 16 residues. The CDR3 loop reads CASSLLAGLAQETQYF. In nucleotides, the CDR3 is TGTGCCAGCAGCTTGCTAGCGGGATTGGCCCAAGAGACCCAGTACTTC. Full variable domain (rest looked up from reference TRBV5-6 and TRBJ2-5): DAGVTQSPTHLIKTRGQQVTLRCSPKSGHDTVSWYQQALGQGPQFIFQYYEEEERQRGNFPDRFSGHQFPNYSSELNVNALLLGDSALYLCASSLLAGLAQETQYFGPGTRLLVL.

The rearrangement uses TRBV2 and TRBJ2-2; a possible D gene is TRBD2 (5 bases). Germline V CDR1 and CDR2: SNHLY, FYNNEI. This CDR3 contains 15 residues. The ends were cut back, 3 bases at V and 4 bases at J, with 12 bases in the middle. Here the CDR3 reads CASSETKAVTGELFF. Written as DNA, the CDR3 is TGTGCCAGCAGTGAGACCAAAGCGGTCACCGGGGAGCTGTTTTTT.

The chain joins TRBV28 to TRBJ1-6; maybe TRBD1 (5 bases). V was pared by 7 bases and J by 9 bases, with 16 bases between. CDR1 and CDR2 (germline): MDHEN, SYDVKM. The CDR3 contains 14 residues. As DNA, the CDR3 is TGTGCCAGCACTCAATCCCTTGGGGGTTCACCCCTCCACTTT. Encoded protein: CASTQSLGGSPLHF.

The V and J genes are TRBV9 and TRBJ2-5; 8 nucleotides align to TRBD2. The CDR3 totals 15 residues. Trimming cost V 0 bases and J 5 bases; bases outside gene matches: 6. Germline CDR1 and CDR2: SGDLS and YYNGEE. CDR3 residues: CASSVAVGGAETQYF. CDR3 nucleotides: TGTGCCAGCAGCGTAGCTGTCGGGGGGGCGGAGACCCAGTACTTC.

This CDR3 is CASSGQLPNTGELFF. In nucleotides, the CDR3 is TGTGCCTCGTCTGGACAGTTACCGAACACCGGGGAGCTGTTTTTT. This chain joins TRBV6-1 and TRBJ2-2, with a tentative D call TRBD1 (6 bases). The CDR3 sequence is 15 residues long. Deletions cut 11 bases from V and 0 bases from J, with 16 bases between. CDR1 is MNHNS, CDR2 SASEGT, per germline.

The CDR3 loop is CASRDLNNQPQHF. The DNA of the CDR3 is TGTGCCAGCCGGGACCTCAACAATCAGCCCCAGCATTTT. The chain recombines TRBV19 with TRBJ1-5; tentative D call: TRBD1 (5 bases). CDR1 is LNHDA and CDR2 is SQIVND in the germline V gene (reference sequence). This CDR3 contains 13 residues. Trimming left V 9 bases short and J 3 bases short, with 12 bases between.

The chain combines TRBV6-5 with TRBJ1-1; the D is unclear. With 4 bases removed from V and 7 bases from J, the gap between germline ends came to 10 bases. Germline loops: CDR1 MNHEY, CDR2 SVGAGI. The CDR3 has 12 residues. CDR3 in DNA: TGTGCCAGCAGTTTGGAAGGGAATGAAGCTTTCTTT. Its translation is CASSLEGNEAFF.

This sequence joins TRBV30 and TRBJ2-7, with 7 bases lining up with TRBD1. This CDR3 is 13 amino acids long. CDR1 and CDR2 from the germline V gene are GTSNPN and SVGIG (reference sequence). V lost 4 bases to trimming and J lost 6 bases; unmatched junction nucleotides: 9. The CDR3 is CAWTGTVNFEQYF. The CDR3 DNA is TGTGCCTGGACCGGGACAGTCAATTTCGAGCAGTACTTC.

Points on this clone: At one of its ends the junction is not consistent with the germline gene, which may arise from a read error. The chain links TRBV6-1 to TRBJ2-7; TRBD2 matches at 10 bases. The CDR3 contains 15 residues. Germline loops: CDR1 MNHNS, CDR2 SASEGT. The CDR3 region is CASSRKETSGSRINF. The CDR3 DNA reads as TGTGCCAGCAGTAGGAAGGAGACTAGCGGGTCTCGGATCAACTTC.

The chain uses TRBV11-2 and TRBJ2-3, with 8 bases matching TRBD2. Trimming removed 2 bases from V and 0 bases from J; junction bases left unmatched: 10. Germline V lookup: CDR1 SGHAT, CDR2 FQNNGV. The CDR3 loop spans 18 amino acids. As DNA, the CDR3 is TGTGCCAGCAGCTTAATCCGGGCTAGCGGGCCGAGCACAGATACGCAGTATTTT. It translates to CASSLIRASGPSTDTQYF.

The chain carries TRBV27 and TRBJ1-6; D unresolved. Per germline, CDR1 MNHEY and CDR2 SMNVEV (reference sequence). The CDR3 consists of 13 residues. V lost 5 bases, J lost 6 bases, and 8 bases lay in between. The CDR3 loop reads CASSETRNSPLHF. The CDR3 DNA sequence: TGTGCCAGCAGTGAGACACGTAATTCACCCCTCCACTTT.

The rearrangement joins TRBV30 to TRBJ1-2; tentative D call: TRBD1 (6 bases). Germline assignment: CDR1 GTSNPN and CDR2 SVGIG (reference sequence). The V gene lost 3 bases and the J gene lost 3 bases, with 17 bases spanning the gap. This CDR3 has 15 residues. As DNA, the CDR3 is TGTGCCTGGAGCTTACAGGGAATTTTGGACTATGGCTACACCTTC. Protein sequence: CAWSLQGILDYGYTF.

This chain uses TRBV7-9 with TRBJ2-1; D is unresolved. CDR3 length equals 11 residues. The ends were cut back, 2 bases at V and 9 bases at J, with 5 bases in the middle. CDR1 is SEHNR, CDR2 FQNEAQ, per germline (reference sequence). The CDR3 here is CASSLTIEQFF. In DNA form, the CDR3 reads TGTGCCAGCAGCTTAACAATTGAGCAGTTCTTC.

This chain joins TRBV18 and TRBJ2-7, with a tentative D call TRBD1 (6 bases). Trimming cost V 2 bases and J 6 bases, with 8 bases left between them. The CDR3 loop spans 12 amino acids. Germline V gives CDR1 KGHSH, CDR2 LQKENI. CDR3 bases: TGTGCCAGCTCACCAGGGGGCCTCGAGCAGTACTTC. Amino acid sequence: CASSPGGLEQYF.

The chain uses TRBV5-5 and TRBJ2-1, with D tentatively TRBD1 (5 bases). V shed 1 base and J shed 0 bases, with 8 bases lying between them. This CDR3 spans 15 amino acids. Germline CDR1 and CDR2: SGHKS and YYEKEE (reference sequence). For the CDR3, the DNA is TGTGCCAGCAGCTTGACAGGTAGCTCCTACAATGAGCAGTTCTTC. It is translated as CASSLTGSSYNEQFF.

The chain couples TRBV29-1 to TRBJ2-2; a weak D match, TRBD1 (6 bases). V shed 4 bases and J shed 3 bases, with 9 bases lying between them. The CDR3 extends over 13 amino acids. Germline V lookup: CDR1 SQVTM, CDR2 ANQGSEA. The CDR3 loop reads CSVATGDTGELFF. The CDR3 DNA is TGCAGCGTTGCGACAGGTGACACCGGGGAGCTGTTTTTT.

The V gene is TRBV5-1, the J gene TRBJ1-1, with D possibly matching TRBD1 (5 bases). Germline V lookup: CDR1 SGHRS, CDR2 YFSETQ. V was trimmed by 4 bases and J by 2 bases, leaving 12 bases between them. This CDR3 is 14 amino acids long. For the CDR3, the DNA is TGCGCCAGCAGCCAGTACAGGTTAAACACTGAAGCTTTCTTT. Translated, it gives CASSQYRLNTEAFF.

The chain uses TRBV2 and TRBJ1-6; 9 bases fit TRBD1. Germline CDR1 is SNHLY and CDR2 is FYNNEI. The CDR3 length is 16 residues. J was trimmed by 9 bases and V by 7 bases; bases with no gene match: 13. CDR3 coding DNA: TGTGCCAGCACCTACACCCCGGGACAGGGAGGTTCACCCCTCCACTTT. As protein: CASTYTPGQGGSPLHF. The full variable domain, rest sourced from reference TRBV2 and TRBJ1-6, is EPEVTQTPSHQVTQMGQEVILRCVPISNHLYFYWYRQILGQKVEFLVSFYNNEISEKSEIFDDQFSVERPDGSNFTLKIRSTKLEDSAMYFCASTYTPGQGGSPLHFGNGTRLTVT.

The chain is built from TRBV12-1 and TRBJ2-3; the D call TRBD2 from the table was never checked on the DNA. TRBV12-1 is classified as a pseudogene. The CDR3 is 15 residues long. CDR3 sequence reads: CASPIGTSGTDTQYF. CDR3 coding DNA: TGTGCCAGCCCAATCGGGACTAGCGGTACAGATACGCAGTATTTT.

V is TRBV5-4 and J is TRBJ1-1, with 10 bases that match TRBD1. CDR3 size: 15 residues. The ends lost 6 bases at V and 3 bases at J; junction bases unmatched: 8. Germline loops: CDR1 SGHNT, CDR2 YYREEE (reference sequence). DNA of the CDR3: TGTGCCAGCACCGGTACCGGGACAGGGGACACTGAAGCTTTCTTT. Residues: CASTGTGTGDTEAFF.

V is TRBV7-2 and J is TRBJ2-3, with D possibly being TRBD2 (6 bases). With 10 bases removed from V and 2 bases from J, the gap between germline ends came to 16 bases. Germline V gene data show CDR1 as SGHTA and CDR2 as FQGNSA. CDR3 size: 14 residues. This CDR3 is CANSRGTPTDTQYF. The CDR3 nucleotides are TGTGCCAATTCTCGGGGGACCCCCACAGATACGCAGTATTTT. The full variable domain, with the rest looked up from reference TRBV7-2 and TRBJ2-3, is GAGVSQSPSNKVTEKGKDVELRCDPISGHTALYWYRQSLGQGLEFLIYFQGNSAPDKSGLPSDRFSAERTGGSVSTLTIQRTQQEDSAVYLCANSRGTPTDTQYFGPGTRLTVL.

The V call is TRBV5-1, the J call TRBJ1-1, with D tentatively TRBD1 (5 bases). This CDR3 has 15 residues. Germline assignment: CDR1 SGHRS and CDR2 YFSETQ. The V end lost 0 bases, the J end lost 5 bases, and 14 bases lay between the germline ends. Here the CDR3 DNA reads TGCGCCAGCAGCTTGGTAGGGGCGAGAGGAACTGAAGCTTTCTTT. As protein: CASSLVGARGTEAFF.

This rearrangement joins TRBV27 to TRBJ2-5, with 9 bases identical to TRBD2. The CDR3 consists of 17 residues. The germline V gene encodes CDR1 MNHEY and CDR2 SMNVEV (reference sequence). V dropped 0 bases and J dropped 6; count of bases not matched to a gene: 11. As DNA, the CDR3 is TGTGCCAGCAGTTTATCGGTAGCGGGGGTGGTACCCAAGACCCAGTACTTC. Translating gives CASSLSVAGVVPKTQYF.

This rearrangement joins TRBV30 to TRBJ2-3, with a possible D match to TRBD2 (5 bases). The germline V and J ends were trimmed by 4 bases and 8 bases, with 16 bases remaining between them. The CDR3 runs 13 residues. Germline V gene sequence: CDR1 GTSNPN, CDR2 SVGIG (reference sequence). The CDR3 reads CAWKRGLLGTQYF. In nucleotides, the CDR3 is TGTGCCTGGAAACGCGGACTTTTGGGTACGCAGTATTTT.

This chain connects TRBV7-6 to TRBJ2-3, with 8 bases that match TRBD2. V was clipped by 0 bases and J by 0 bases; unmatched bases: 2. The CDR3 covers 16 residues. Looked up from germline, CDR1 is SGHVS and CDR2 is FNYEAQ. CDR3 loop: CASSLAGGGSTDTQYF. The CDR3 coding sequence is TGTGCCAGCAGCTTAGCTGGCGGGGGGAGCACAGATACGCAGTATTTT.